This TCR beta chain emerged from a study of OX40 agonist ivuxolimab in advanced cancers. Turning to the overall study: Ivuxolimab was a fully human IgG2 agonistic monoclonal antibody targeting the costimulatory receptor OX40 (CD134). Intravenous ivuxolimab was administered to patients every 2 weeks at six dose levels: 0.01, 0.1, 0.3, 1.5, 3 and 10 mg/kg. Among the 50 to 55 dose-escalation patients, about 19 had hepatocellular carcinoma, 15 or so melanoma, 9 renal cell carcinoma and 9 head and neck cancer. In the dose-escalation cohort, about four fifths of patients were male, and the mean age was roughly 56 years with a range of about 20 to 90. Prior anti-PD-1, anti-PD-L1 or anti-CTLA-4 therapy was permitted, and 40% to 50% of dose-escalation patients had received checkpoint inhibitors. Three dose-escalation patients achieved partial responses, one with hepatocellular carcinoma and two with cutaneous melanoma. Peripheral TCRbeta sequencing was intended to test whether TCR sequence diversity was altered and clonal T-cell expansion was caused by ivuxolimab. The paper covers the monotherapy dose-escalation part of the phase I ivuxolimab trial, which included N of about 50 patients.

The trial excluded patients who had a history of autoimmune disease or who were on systemic immunosuppression. Peripheral blood for TCR sequencing was drawn from every dose cohort at baseline, at cycle 4 day 1 and at cycle 7 day 1. Samples came from an open-label, multicenter, first-in-human phase I dose-escalation trial of ivuxolimab. Adults with locally advanced or metastatic melanoma, renal cell carcinoma, hepatocellular carcinoma or head and neck squamous cell carcinoma were enrolled in the trial. Before TCR sequencing, CD4+ T cells and CD8+ T cells from peripheral blood were sorted into separate populations. Genomic DNA was extracted from sorted cells for sequencing of the TCRbeta CDR3 region. The immunoSEQ Assay was used to sequence the TCRbeta CDR3 regions. The immuneACCESS repertoire file appears here via TCRdb, limited to in-frame rearrangements. These files lack a portion of the clones; in checked studies, under half of the deficit traces to unresolved V genes, and the cause of the others is not known. Recorded for this sample are over 30,000 clones; around 80% of them occurred a single time. Clones ranked in the top ten supply 14% to 15% of the sample.

Note on this clone: No cognate antigen has been identified for it. No base quality information exists; no much larger clone differs at one position.

Findings and caveats that apply to the study as a whole: Clonal expansion of both CD4+ and CD8+ blood T cells was observed from baseline to week 6 at doses 0.1 to 3.0 mg/kg. Low levels of normalized T-cell clonal expansion were also seen in some nonresponding patients. After ivuxolimab, expanded clones were on average more numerous among CD8+ T cells than among CD4+ T cells. Which antigens the clonally expanded peripheral T cells were specific for was not determined. In partial responders in the 0.1-3.0 mg/kg groups, normalized peripheral clonal expansion was found to be among the lowest, especially among CD8+ T cells.

The sequencing used CD4+ or CD8+ T cells sorted from blood, collected in a trial of the OX40 agonist ivuxolimab. This TCR came from an adult with an advanced solid tumor such as melanoma, head and neck, liver or kidney cancer.

The sequenced DNA: TGTGCCAGCAGCGCCGTGGGACAGAGCTCTGGAAACACCATATATTTT. Its protein is CASSAVGQSSGNTIYF. The V and J segments used are TRBV9 and TRBJ1-3; the junction holds 7 bases that match TRBD1. The germline V gene encodes CDR1 SGDLS and CDR2 YYNGEE. The CDR3 numbers 16 residues from cysteine through phenylalanine. The kept DNA is CDR3 alone, 48 bases in frame from the first base. Germline trimming: 3 bases from V, 0 bases from J; junction bases outside gene matches: 6.